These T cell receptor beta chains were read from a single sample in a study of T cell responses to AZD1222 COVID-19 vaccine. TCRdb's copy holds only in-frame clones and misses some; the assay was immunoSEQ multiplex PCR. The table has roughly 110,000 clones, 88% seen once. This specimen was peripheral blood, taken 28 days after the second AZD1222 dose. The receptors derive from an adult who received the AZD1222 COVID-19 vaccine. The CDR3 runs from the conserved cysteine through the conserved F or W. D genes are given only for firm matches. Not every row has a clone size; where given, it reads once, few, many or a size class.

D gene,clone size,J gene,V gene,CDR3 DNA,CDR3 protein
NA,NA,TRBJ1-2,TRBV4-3,TGCGCCAGCAGCCAAGCAGGTCGAGCCGGGTATGGCTACACCTTC,CASSQAGRAGYGYTF
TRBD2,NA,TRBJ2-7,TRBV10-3,TGTGCCATCAGCATGGGGACTAGCGGAGCCTACGAGCAGTACTTC,CAISMGTSGAYEQYF
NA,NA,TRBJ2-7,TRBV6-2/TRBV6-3,TGTGCCAGCAGTTCCCACGGGCCGGCGGGGGCGCTCATGTGGGAGCAGTACTTC,CASSSHGPAGALMWEQYF
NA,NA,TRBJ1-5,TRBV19,TGTGCCAGTATCTCCGGGGCATCTCAGAGCGGCAATCAGCCCCAGCATTTT,CASISGASQSGNQPQHF
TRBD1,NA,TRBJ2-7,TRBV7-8,TGTGCCAGCAGCCTAGGGACAGGGGGCGCGTACGAGCAGTACTTC,CASSLGTGGAYEQYF
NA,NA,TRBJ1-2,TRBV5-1,TGCGCCAGCAGCTTGTTTTGGCCAGTAAGGTATGGCTACACCTTC,CASSLFWPVRYGYTF
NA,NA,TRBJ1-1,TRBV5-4,TGTGCCAGCAGCTTGTCGGCAGTCAACACTGAAGCTTTCTTT,CASSLSAVNTEAFF
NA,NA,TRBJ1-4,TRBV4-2,TGTGCCAGCAGCCAAGGACCCTCGGCAGGGGTTGTGGAAAAACTGTTTTTT,CASSQGPSAGVVEKLFF
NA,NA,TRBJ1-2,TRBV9,TGTGCCAGCAGCCCAGACGGGGGGGAATATGGCTACACCTTC,CASSPDGGEYGYTF
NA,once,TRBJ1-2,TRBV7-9,TGTGCCAGCAGTGAGTCGCCGGTGGGCTACACCTTC,CASSESPVGYTF
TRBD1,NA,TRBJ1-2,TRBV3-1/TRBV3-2,TGTGCCAGCAGCCAAGTTCGGACAGGGGGATATGGCTACACCTTC,CASSQVRTGGYGYTF
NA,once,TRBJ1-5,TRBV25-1,TGTGCCAGCAGTGATACAGGTAGCAATCAGCCCCAGCATTTT,CASSDTGSNQPQHF
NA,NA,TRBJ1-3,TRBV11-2,TGTGCCAGCAGCTTACGGGAGAGCTCTGGAAACACCATATATTTT,CASSLRESSGNTIYF
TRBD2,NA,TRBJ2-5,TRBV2,TGTGCCAGCAGTGAAACTAGCGGGGTAATCCAAGAGACCCAGTACTTC,CASSETSGVIQETQYF
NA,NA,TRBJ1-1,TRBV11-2,TGTGCCAGCAACAAGAACAGAAACACTGAAGCTTTCTTT,CASNKNRNTEAFF
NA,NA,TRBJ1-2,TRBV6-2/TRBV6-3,TGTGCCAGCAGCCCCCGGAGTGGCTACACCTTC,CASSPRSGYTF
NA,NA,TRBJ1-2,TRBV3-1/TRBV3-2,TGTGCCAGCAGCCAAGATCTAGTGGGAGGGGGCTACACCTTC,CASSQDLVGGGYTF
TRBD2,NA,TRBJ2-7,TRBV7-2,TGTGCCAGCAGCTTAACTGCTAGCGGGGGGGCGTGGTACGAGCAGTACTTC,CASSLTASGGAWYEQYF